The 6 T cell receptor beta chains below come from one sample, sequenced in a study of shared clonotypes between healthy human individuals. Clones were sequenced by immunoSEQ multiplex PCR, and TCRdb holds only the in-frame ones, with some missing. The table lists about 2.1 million clones, 85% to 95% of them singletons. CD45RO-negative cells were positively selected for CCR7, leaving out terminally differentiated effector memory CD45RA+ cells. Sequenced material: naive CD8+ T cells from PBMCs. The receptors were sampled from a young man in good health. Some clones in this sample may be carry-over from other donors' samples.

The chain uses TRBV5-6 and TRBJ1-5; TRBD1 is a possible D gene (6 bases). Germline V gene sequence: CDR1 SGHDT, CDR2 YYEEEE. CDR3 size: 15 residues. V lost 6 bases, J lost 0 bases, and 13 bases lay in between. The DNA for the CDR3 is TGTGCCAGCACCCGGACAGCCCTTAGCAATCAGCCCCAGCATTTT. Encoded protein: CASTRTALSNQPQHF.

With respect to this clone: The sample carries other DNA sequences with the same CDR3. This chain links TRBV27 with TRBJ2-7; D may be TRBD1 (5 bases). Germline loops: CDR1 MNHEY, CDR2 SMNVEV (reference sequence). This CDR3 is 11 amino acids long. Trimming left V 2 bases short and J 7 bases short, with 6 bases between. The CDR3 coding sequence is TGTGCCAGCAGTTTAGGGGCGGAGCAGTACTTC. This codes for CASSLGAEQYF.

This sequence joins TRBV4-1 and TRBJ1-2; D gene unclear. This CDR3 spans 12 amino acids. The germline V gene has CDR1 MGHRA and CDR2 YSYEKL. Trimming shortened V by 0 bases and J by 8 bases, and 7 bases separated the two germline ends. As DNA, the CDR3 is TGCGCCAGCAGCCAAGATTGGAGAGGCTACACCTTC. It specifies CASSQDWRGYTF.

This chain joins TRBV2 and TRBJ2-7; 9 nucleotides agree with TRBD2. This CDR3 contains 15 residues. Germline V gene data show CDR1 as SNHLY and CDR2 as FYNNEI. J was trimmed by 5 bases and V by 6 bases; bases with no gene match: 11. For the CDR3, the DNA is TGTGCCAGCAGAGGGGGTAGCGGGAGTTTCCACGAGCAGTACTTC. Protein: CASRGGSGSFHEQYF.

The V and J genes are TRBV19 and TRBJ2-2; D may match TRBD1 or TRBD2 (6 bases each). This CDR3 is built from 18 residues. Germline V gene data show CDR1 as LNHDA and CDR2 as SQIVND (reference sequence). V was shortened by 5 bases and J by 4 bases, with 23 bases between the two germline ends. The CDR3 region is CASSGGTLGHIFTGELFF. In DNA form, the CDR3 reads TGTGCCAGTAGTGGGGGGACACTCGGACATATTTTCACCGGGGAGCTGTTTTTT.

In the case of this clone: The same CDR3 arises from other DNA sequences in this sample as well. The chain has TRBV27 and TRBJ2-1, with 7 bases fitting TRBD1. The ends lost 5 bases at V and 4 bases at J; junction bases unmatched: 5. Germline CDR1 and CDR2: MNHEY and SMNVEV (reference sequence). The CDR3 runs 14 residues. The CDR3 loop reads CASSLGTAYNEQFF. The CDR3 DNA is TGTGCCAGCAGTCTAGGGACAGCTTACAATGAGCAGTTCTTC.